This is a list of T cell receptor beta chains from one sample in a study of T cells expressing NK-cell markers. TCRdb processed the 5' RACE reads again and assigns one entry to each CDR3 protein, with no DNA. The sample has hundreds of thousands of distinct CDR3 sequences, and its top ten clones hold roughly 8%. Sequenced input: blood T cells: a sorted CD56 or NKG2C T cell subset, CD4+ or CD8+ T cells, or bulk PBMC T cells (not recorded which). These receptors originate from a woman between 18 and 70 years old in good health. Both conserved end residues are part of each CDR3.

j_gene: TRBJ2-7; v_gene: TRBV7-3; CDR3aa: CASSFTTDLRMQYF
j_gene: TRBJ2-4; v_gene: TRBV12-3/TRBV12-4; CDR3aa: CASSFMAGGPKNIQYF
j_gene: TRBJ2-1; v_gene: TRBV27; CDR3aa: CASSLRFSSYNEQFF
j_gene: TRBJ1-1; v_gene: TRBV21-1; CDR3aa: CASSKKPGTPNTEAFF
j_gene: TRBJ2-6; v_gene: TRBV7-6; CDR3aa: CASSLGPLSSGANVLTF
j_gene: TRBJ2-2; v_gene: TRBV27; CDR3aa: CASSPLAGTGELFF
j_gene: TRBJ1-3; v_gene: TRBV11-1; CDR3aa: CASNQNLRDRASGNTIYF
j_gene: TRBJ2-1; v_gene: TRBV24-1; CDR3aa: CATSELQGGLAGGEQFF
j_gene: TRBJ2-7; v_gene: TRBV7-6; CDR3aa: CASSLGTSGIPEQYF
j_gene: TRBJ1-2; v_gene: TRBV12-3/TRBV12-4; CDR3aa: CASSLGGTGDLLGYTF
j_gene: TRBJ1-1; v_gene: TRBV12-3/TRBV12-4; CDR3aa: CASSPARLGQGITEAFF
j_gene: TRBJ2-3; v_gene: TRBV12-3/TRBV12-4; CDR3aa: CASSLDGLGTDTQYF
j_gene: TRBJ1-3; v_gene: TRBV5-1; CDR3aa: CASSLISGSGNTIYF
j_gene: TRBJ2-7; v_gene: TRBV6-5; CDR3aa: CASSYPGLAVADEQYF
j_gene: TRBJ2-7; v_gene: TRBV5-1; CDR3aa: CASSLWGTEHYEQYF
j_gene: TRBJ1-5; v_gene: TRBV7-2; CDR3aa: CASSLDGSNQPQHF
j_gene: TRBJ2-3; v_gene: TRBV7-2; CDR3aa: CASSLSGVTDTQYF
j_gene: TRBJ2-1; v_gene: TRBV11-2; CDR3aa: CASSRPGQGFNEQFF
j_gene: TRBJ2-5; v_gene: TRBV29-1; CDR3aa: CSVLNAGETQYF
j_gene: TRBJ2-2; v_gene: TRBV5-1; CDR3aa: CASSPGLAGVGTGELFF
j_gene: TRBJ2-2; v_gene: TRBV2; CDR3aa: CASTASGTGELFF
j_gene: TRBJ2-1; v_gene: TRBV19; CDR3aa: CASSIVGTNEQFF
j_gene: TRBJ2-5; v_gene: TRBV20-1; CDR3aa: CSATRGLAETQYF
j_gene: TRBJ1-2; v_gene: TRBV10-3; CDR3aa: CATRDRGQDNYGYTF